This T cell receptor beta chain was sequenced in a study of shared clonotypes between healthy human individuals. Regarding the study as a whole: Sampling included only blood; tissue repertoires likely differ. Roughly 5% of naive CD4 clonotypes were shared across several donors.

This clone was detected once. What it binds is unknown. At one boundary the junction diverges from the germline segment, which might be a read error. Original analysis: Junction-only immunoSEQ data arrived without quality scores, meaning filtering differed. TCRdb keeps only in-frame clones here, not all; method: immunoSEQ multiplex PCR. Clone size and the V and J calls come from that table; the DNA yielded D and trimming. The sample includes 800,000 or so clones, roughly 96% seen only once; the top ten take under 0.25%. The naive CD8 subset, CD45RO-negative cells positively selected for CCR7, excluded terminally differentiated effector memory CD45RA+ cells. The length of the CDR3 is 15 residues. Germline CDR1 MNHEY, CDR2 SVGAGI.

Sample: naive CD8+ T cells sorted from blood. This receptor was taken from a man in his thirties or forties in good health. The chain joins TRBV6-5 to TRBJ2-7; 10 bases map to TRBD1. The CDR3 spells CASKKKDRGPYKQYF. CDR3 nucleotide sequence: TGTGCCAGCAAGAAAAAAGACAGGGGGCCCTACAAGCAGTACTTC.